The 28 T cell receptor beta chains reported below all come from one sample, sequenced in a study of shared clonotypes between healthy human individuals. Here immunoSEQ multiplex PCR was the method, and the copy in TCRdb shows in-frame clones only, minus some. Seen here are 200,000 to 250,000 clones, 65% observed once, and the top ten hold around 10%. Sequencing was performed on memory CD4+ T cells sorted from blood. The sample's subset: CD45RA-negative fraction. All receptors derive from a young man in good health.

V gene TRBV7-9 combines with J gene TRBJ2-1; D remains unclear. The CDR3 runs to 15 residues. CDR1 and CDR2 from the germline V gene are SEHNR and FQNEAQ (reference sequence). V was shortened by 2 bases and J by 0 bases, with 8 bases between the two germline ends. Here the CDR3 reads CASSLNGRSYNEQFF. CDR3 coding DNA: TGTGCCAGCAGCTTAAACGGGCGCTCCTACAATGAGCAGTTCTTC.

This clone was detected only a few times. The J gene is TRBJ2-3, the V gene TRBV9; TRBD1 matches at 10 bases. The CDR3 has 14 amino acids. The germline CDR1 and CDR2 sequences are SGDLS and YYNGEE. With 3 bases clipped from V and 6 bases from J, the junction kept 4 bases outside the gene matches. CDR3 nucleotide sequence: TGTGCCAGCAGCGGACAGGGGGCAGGGGATACGCAGTATTTT. Encoded protein: CASSGQGAGDTQYF.

The chain couples TRBV18 to TRBJ2-1; possible D gene TRBD2, 6 bases. This CDR3 has 15 residues. V shed 2 bases and J shed 9 bases, with 17 bases lying between them. Germline lookup yields CDR1 KGHSH and CDR2 LQKENI. The CDR3 DNA is TGTGCCAGCTCACCAACGTCGGAGGGCCTAGGTGAGCAGTTCTTC. Its protein product is CASSPTSEGLGEQFF.

This clone occurred a few times. This chain uses TRBV29-1 with TRBJ2-2, with 9 nucleotides matching TRBD1. The V gene's germline CDR1 is SQVTM and CDR2 ANQGSEA. The CDR3 runs to 14 residues. J was trimmed by 4 bases and V by 7 bases; bases with no gene match: 7. The CDR3 is CSASTGGITGELFF. The CDR3 DNA is TGCAGCGCTTCCACAGGGGGCATCACCGGGGAGCTGTTTTTT.

The chain employs TRBV7-6 and TRBJ2-1; 14 nucleotides line up with TRBD2. Germline CDR1 SGHVS, CDR2 FNYEAQ. CDR3 size: 16 residues. Trimming removed 5 bases from V and 6 bases from J; junction bases left unmatched: 6. CDR3 in DNA: TGTGCCAGCAGCCTAATGGGACTAGCGGGAGCCAATGAGCAGTTCTTC. Translation gives CASSLMGLAGANEQFF.

This chain links TRBV5-5 with TRBJ2-5; the match to TRBD2 covers 11 bases. The ends lost 2 bases at V and 4 bases at J; junction bases unmatched: 7. Germline CDR1 and CDR2: SGHKS and YYEKEE (reference sequence). The CDR3 has 16 amino acids. DNA for the CDR3: TGTGCCAGCAGCTTCGATAGCGGGAGGGCCCGAGAGACCCAGTACTTC. Translating gives CASSFDSGRARETQYF.

The J gene is TRBJ2-1, the V gene TRBV29-1, with 7 bases lining up with TRBD2. The CDR3 runs 15 residues. V trimming: 4 bases; J trimming: 5 bases; junction bases outside the gene matches: 11. Germline V CDR1 and CDR2: SQVTM, ANQGSEA. The CDR3 region has the DNA TGCAGCGTTGCGGCTAGCGGCATTTTCGACAATGAGCAGTTCTTC. This translates into CSVAASGIFDNEQFF.

This clone was seen a handful of times. The rearrangement joins TRBV10-3 to TRBJ2-3; tentatively, D is TRBD2 (5 bases). The germline V gene has CDR1 ENHRY and CDR2 SYGVKD. This CDR3 contains 17 residues. V lost 0 bases, J lost 0 bases, and 13 bases lay in between. CDR3 region: CAISESELVRSTDTQYF. CDR3 coding DNA: TGTGCCATCAGTGAGTCGGAACTAGTTCGGAGCACAGATACGCAGTATTTT.

V is TRBV5-6 and J is TRBJ1-1; 12 bases are shared with TRBD1. Germline-derived CDR1 and CDR2 are SGHDT and YYEEEE. The CDR3 runs 14 residues. The J segment lost 8 bases and the V segment lost 4 bases, leaving 6 bases of the junction unmatched. The CDR3 DNA follows: TGTGCCAGCAGCGTACCCGGGACAGGGGGCGAAGCTTTCTTT. Amino acids: CASSVPGTGGEAFF.

The chain joins TRBV5-1 to TRBJ2-3; D may be TRBD1 or TRBD2 (6 bases each). The CDR3 runs 13 residues. V was pared by 2 bases and J by 5 bases, with 9 bases between. Germline CDR1 and CDR2: SGHRS and YFSETQ. The CDR3 sequence is CASSFGGGDTQYF. The CDR3, as DNA: TGCGCCAGCAGCTTCGGAGGGGGAGATACGCAGTATTTT.

J is TRBJ1-3 and V is TRBV11-2; TRBD1 might be the D (5 bases). The CDR3 contains 17 residues. V was pared by 3 bases and J by 0 bases, with 15 bases between. The germline V gene encodes CDR1 SGHAT and CDR2 FQNNGV. CDR3 protein: CASSFTWGFNSGNTIYF. The CDR3 DNA sequence: TGTGCCAGCAGCTTCACGTGGGGGTTCAACTCTGGAAACACCATATATTTT.

The chain couples TRBV6-5 to TRBJ2-2; no clear D gene. The CDR3 length is 14 residues. V was clipped by 5 bases and J by 3 bases, with 10 bases between them. Germline CDR1 is MNHEY and CDR2 is SVGAGI. The CDR3 loop reads CASSPRRYTGELFF. The DNA for the CDR3 is TGTGCCAGCAGTCCGCGAAGATACACCGGGGAGCTGTTTTTT.

The chain has TRBV7-3 and TRBJ2-7, with D perhaps assigned TRBD1 or TRBD2 (7 bases each). Deletions cut 5 bases from V and 4 bases from J, with 12 bases between. From germline, CDR1 is SGHTA and CDR2 FQGTGA. The CDR3 length is 13 residues. Here the CDR3 reads CASSPGGAYEQYF. CDR3 in DNA: TGTGCCAGCAGCCCAGGGGGGGCTTACGAGCAGTACTTC.

V gene TRBV5-6 combines with J gene TRBJ2-5; the D gene is possibly TRBD2 (5 bases). Germline V gene sequence: CDR1 SGHDT, CDR2 YYEEEE. This CDR3 is 14 amino acids long. V gave up 0 bases and J gave up 5 bases, with 11 bases separating them. CDR3 sequence reads: CASSLEGLAETQYF. The CDR3 DNA is TGTGCCAGCAGCTTGGAAGGTCTAGCCGAGACCCAGTACTTC.

This clone was detected only a few times. DNA for the CDR3: TGTGCCAGCACCTCCGGACGAGGGGGCGAGCAGTACTTC. It codes for CASTSGRGGEQYF. The chain uses TRBV6-5 and TRBJ2-7; perhaps TRBD1 as D (6 bases). The CDR3 contains 13 residues. With 7 bases removed from V and 6 bases from J, the gap between germline ends came to 16 bases. Germline assignment: CDR1 MNHEY and CDR2 SVGAGI.

The chain has TRBV7-9 and TRBJ1-1; possibly TRBD1 for D (6 bases). The CDR3 runs 14 residues. CDR1 and CDR2 (germline): SEHNR, FQNEAQ (reference sequence). The V and J ends lost 5 bases and 0 bases respectively, with 10 bases between them. CDR3 sequence (DNA): TGTGCCAGCAGCATCCGGGACATGAACACTGAAGCTTTCTTT. Residues: CASSIRDMNTEAFF.

The J gene is TRBJ2-3, the V gene TRBV5-5; 10 bases are shared with TRBD2. The CDR3 runs 15 residues. The germline CDR1 and CDR2 sequences are SGHKS and YYEKEE (reference sequence). After removal of 4 bases from V and 7 bases from J, the junction contained 9 bases not matched to a gene. The DNA of the CDR3 is TGTGCCAGCAGCCTCAGCGGGAGGGCCGAATATACGCAGTATTTT. Amino acid sequence: CASSLSGRAEYTQYF.

The chain combines TRBV5-1 with TRBJ2-1, with D perhaps TRBD1 (5 bases). The CDR3 consists of 14 residues. With 1 base removed from V and 3 bases from J, the gap between germline ends came to 8 bases. The germline V gene has CDR1 SGHRS and CDR2 YFSETQ. The CDR3 bases are TGCGCCAGCAGCTTGCAGCAGGGCTACAATGAGCAGTTCTTC. This sequence encodes CASSLQQGYNEQFF.

V gene TRBV5-1 combines with J gene TRBJ2-3; 8 nucleotides line up with TRBD2. The germline V gene encodes CDR1 SGHRS and CDR2 YFSETQ. The V gene end was trimmed by 0 bases and the J gene end by 6 bases; junction bases not matched to a gene: 6. This CDR3 spans 15 amino acids. CDR3 bases: TGCGCCAGCAGCTTGGGGGGACTAGTTGGCGATACGCAGTATTTT. Protein sequence: CASSLGGLVGDTQYF. Full variable domain (remainder filled in from reference TRBV5-1 and TRBJ2-3): KAGVTQTPRYLIKTRGQQVTLSCSPISGHRSVSWYQQTPGQGLQFLFEYFSETQRNKGNFPGRFSGRQFSNSRSEMNVSTLELGDSALYLCASSLGGLVGDTQYFGPGTRLTVL.

The V and J genes are TRBV5-6 and TRBJ2-1; no reliable D call. V lost 1 base to trimming and J lost 7 bases, with 12 bases between them. CDR1 is SGHDT, CDR2 YYEEEE, per germline. This CDR3 is built from 14 residues. Written as DNA, the CDR3 is TGTGCCAGCAGCTTGCGTGGGGTAAAAAATGAGCAGTTCTTC. Amino acids: CASSLRGVKNEQFF.

The chain uses TRBV29-1 and TRBJ2-1; 12 positions match TRBD2. Germline CDR1 SQVTM, CDR2 ANQGSEA. This CDR3 has 13 residues. Trimming at V came to 8 bases and at J to 4 bases, leaving 3 bases not matched to a gene. This CDR3 is CSSGLAGYNEQFF. The CDR3 DNA follows: TGCAGCTCCGGACTAGCGGGATACAATGAGCAGTTCTTC.

This clone came up a few times. The gene calls are TRBV6-5 and TRBJ2-7, with TRBD1 matching over 7 bases. This CDR3 comprises 13 residues. CDR1 and CDR2 from the germline V gene are MNHEY and SVGAGI. With V trimmed by 6 bases and J by 1 base, 3 bases remained unmatched. CDR3 DNA sequence: TGTGCCAGCAGCAGGGGGAAATCCTACGAGCAGTACTTC. Its translation is CASSRGKSYEQYF.

V usage is TRBV30 and J usage is TRBJ2-7; D is possibly TRBD2 (6 bases). V gave up 7 bases and J gave up 0 bases, with 13 bases separating them. The CDR3 is made up of 13 amino acids. CDR1 is GTSNPN, CDR2 SVGIG, per germline (reference sequence). The CDR3 region is CASRRGYSYEQYF. The CDR3 coding sequence is TGTGCCTCCCGGCGGGGCTACTCCTACGAGCAGTACTTC.

This CDR3 is CASSLSDSYNTYEQYF. In nucleotides, the CDR3 is TGTGCCAGCAGTTTATCGGACAGCTATAATACCTACGAGCAGTACTTC. The chain uses TRBV27 and TRBJ2-7; tentative D call: TRBD1 (6 bases). The germline CDR1 and CDR2 sequences are MNHEY and SMNVEV (reference sequence). Between the trimmed V and J ends, which lost 0 bases and 2 bases, there was a span of 14 bases. CDR3 length: 16 amino acids.

This chain connects TRBV28 to TRBJ2-7; D unclear. There are 12 residues in the CDR3. Germline values: CDR1 MDHEN, CDR2 SYDVKM. V lost 6 bases, J lost 6 bases, and 12 bases lay in between. CDR3 protein: CASSRLSREQYF. The DNA of the CDR3 is TGTGCCAGCAGCCGTTTGTCACGCGAGCAGTACTTC.

V gene TRBV7-2 combines with J gene TRBJ2-7, with D possibly TRBD1 on 5 matching bases. The CDR3 contains 15 residues. V lost 5 bases to trimming and J lost 2 bases, with 16 bases between them. Germline V gives CDR1 SGHTA, CDR2 FQGNSA. CDR3 in amino acids: CASSQGTGAPYEQYF. CDR3 in DNA: TGTGCCAGCAGCCAAGGCACAGGCGCACCCTACGAGCAGTACTTC.

The chain recombines TRBV5-1 with TRBJ2-1; TRBD2 agrees at 14 bases. J gave up 8 bases and V 2 bases, and 12 bases lay outside the gene matches. The CDR3 has 18 residues. CDR1 and CDR2 (germline): SGHRS, YFSETQ. CDR3 nucleotides: TGCGCCAGCAGCTTCCCGGGACTAGCGGGAGAGATGACCGATGAGCAGTTCTTC. Translation gives CASSFPGLAGEMTDEQFF.

The rearrangement uses TRBV25-1 and TRBJ1-2, with D unclear. Germline V CDR1 and CDR2: MGHDK, SYGVNS. The CDR3 sequence is 12 residues long. V dropped 4 bases and J dropped 7 bases, with 10 bases sitting between them. The DNA for the CDR3 is TGTGCCAGCAGTGGGGGTGGAGTTGGCTACACCTTC. It is translated as CASSGGGVGYTF.